The rows below give T cell receptor beta chains drawn from one sample of a study of graft-versus-host responses after intestinal transplantation. TCRdb keeps only in-frame clones here, not all; method: immunoSEQ multiplex PCR. Among 90,000 to 150,000 clones listed, approximately 92% were seen once. Their target antigens are unknown. This specimen consisted of unstimulated CD4+ T cells sorted from spleen or lymph node cells, obtained before intestinal transplant. These receptors were collected from a human donor who received an intestinal transplant. The CDR3 runs from the conserved cysteine through the conserved F or W. Each record gives: CDR3 DNA, CDR3 protein, D gene, J gene, CDR3 length, clone size, V gene. A D gene is named only where the DNA matches it firmly. Clone size appears in some rows only: once, few, many, or a class for an expanded clone.

TGTGCCAGCAGCTCCTGGGGGGAGACCCAGTACTTC,CASSSWGETQYF,NA,TRBJ2-5,12,NA,TRBV7-9
TGTGCCAGCTCATCAGGACACCAAGAGACCCAGTACTTC,CASSSGHQETQYF,NA,TRBJ2-5,13,NA,TRBV18
TGCGCCAGCAGCTTGGCGCTAGCATCGTACGAGCAGTACTTC,CASSLALASYEQYF,NA,TRBJ2-7,14,NA,TRBV5-1
TGTGCCAGCAGCGTAGTCGCCGTCGCGGATACGCAGTATTTT,CASSVVAVADTQYF,NA,TRBJ2-3,14,NA,TRBV9
TGTGCCAGCAGCTTAAGGGGAGGAGGGGCCTCAAACAATGAGCAGTTCTTC,CASSLRGGGASNNEQFF,NA,TRBJ2-1,17,NA,TRBV7-3
TGTGCCATCTTAAGGTCGGGAGGGCCAAAAAACGAGCAGTACTTC,CAILRSGGPKNEQYF,TRBD2,TRBJ2-7,15,once,TRBV28
TGTGCCAGCAGCTTAGACAGAAACACTGAAGCTTTCTTT,CASSLDRNTEAFF,NA,TRBJ1-1,13,NA,TRBV7-2
TGTGCCACCTCACCCTGGACAGGGTACTCCTACGAGCAGTACTTC,CATSPWTGYSYEQYF,TRBD1,TRBJ2-7,15,NA,TRBV28
TGTGCCAGCAGCCGTGAATCTAGTAAGACTCGCCGGAGTACGCAGTATTTT,CASSRESSKTRRSTQYF,NA,TRBJ2-3,17,NA,TRBV11-2
TGTGCCACCAGCAGAGGAGGGAACACCCAGTACTTC,CATSRGGNTQYF,NA,TRBJ2-5,12,NA,TRBV15
TGCGCCAGCAGCTTTCACCTGGACACTGAAGCTTTCTTT,CASSFHLDTEAFF,NA,TRBJ1-1,13,NA,TRBV5-1
TGTGCCAGCAGTGGCCGGGAATCGAGGAATCAGCCCCAGCATTTT,CASSGRESRNQPQHF,NA,TRBJ1-5,15,NA,TRBV6-1
TGTGCCAGCAGCCCCCGTGGGGAGACCCAGTACTTC,CASSPRGETQYF,NA,TRBJ2-5,12,NA,TRBV6-5
TGTGCCAGCAGCTTAGAGACAGGGGTGGATGAAAAACTGTTTTTT,CASSLETGVDEKLFF,TRBD1,TRBJ1-4,15,NA,TRBV7-6
TGCAGTGCTAGATTAAGGGGACAGCACTACTTC,CSARLRGQHYF,TRBD1,TRBJ2-7,11,NA,TRBV20-1
TGTGCCAGCAGTGAACCTCCCGATACGCAGTATTTT,CASSEPPDTQYF,NA,TRBJ2-3,12,NA,TRBV2
TGTGCCAGCTCATCAGGGGGCGAGGACTATGGCTACACCTTC,CASSSGGEDYGYTF,TRBD1,TRBJ1-2,14,NA,TRBV18
TGTGCCAGCAGTTTATCGAAGAGGGCGAAAGAGACCCAGTACTTC,CASSLSKRAKETQYF,NA,TRBJ2-5,15,NA,TRBV27
TGTGCCAGCAGCCGTACAAACAGGGCCTACGAGCAGTACTTC,CASSRTNRAYEQYF,NA,TRBJ2-7,14,NA,TRBV9
TGCGCCAGCAGCTCCTTACTAGCGGGGGCCTTCAATGAGCAGTTCTTC,CASSSLLAGAFNEQFF,TRBD2,TRBJ2-1,16,NA,TRBV5-1
TGCGCCAGCAGCCCCCCGTTGGGCGGAAGCTCTGGGGCCAACGTCCTGACTTTC,CASSPPLGGSSGANVLTF,NA,TRBJ2-6,18,NA,TRBV4-1
TGCGCCAGCAGCTTGGCGGGGACCCTCGGAGGAGATACGCAGTATTTT,CASSLAGTLGGDTQYF,NA,TRBJ2-3,16,NA,TRBV5-1
TGTGCCAGCAGCCCAGCCGGGACACGTCGTACCCAGTACTTC,CASSPAGTRRTQYF,NA,TRBJ2-5,14,NA,TRBV7-3
TGTGCCAGCACCAATTCCGGGGAGCTGTTTTTT,CASTNSGELFF,NA,TRBJ2-2,11,NA,TRBV28
TGTGCCAGTAGTATGGATGGCAGCTATGGCTACACCTTC,CASSMDGSYGYTF,NA,TRBJ1-2,13,NA,TRBV19
TGTGCCAGCAGTTACTCGGACCACATGAACACTGAAGCTTTCTTT,CASSYSDHMNTEAFF,NA,TRBJ1-1,15,NA,TRBV6-6
TGCGCCAGCAGTCCCCTCGGACAGCCGTTC,CASSPLGQPF,NA,TRBJ2-7,10,NA,TRBV23-1